The rows below give T cell receptor beta chains drawn from one sample of a study of blood T cell repertoires in COVID-19. TCRdb's copy holds only in-frame clones and misses some; the assay was immunoSEQ multiplex PCR. The sample shows some 140,000 clones, around 85% of them seen only once. Sequences were obtained from peripheral blood. These receptors were collected from a human donor in a cohort sampled during active COVID-19. Each CDR3 is given with its conserved first and last residue. D genes are given only for firm matches. Expanded clones get a size class; other rows say once, few or many, or leave the size out.

V gene: TRBV6-5; clone size: many; D gene: TRBD1; J gene: TRBJ1-6; CDR3 DNA: TGTGCCAGCAGCACGACAGGGCAGAATTCACCCCTCCACTTT; CDR3 protein: CASSTTGQNSPLHF
V gene: TRBV11-3; clone size: .; D gene: TRBD2; J gene: TRBJ2-2; CDR3 DNA: TGTGCCAGCAGCTCTAGGGAGGGATACACCGGGGAGCTGTTTTTT; CDR3 protein: CASSSREGYTGELFF
V gene: TRBV19; clone size: many; D gene: TRBD2; J gene: TRBJ2-1; CDR3 DNA: TGTGCCAGTAGTATCACTAGCGGGAGGTACAATGAGCAGTTCTTC; CDR3 protein: CASSITSGRYNEQFF
V gene: TRBV28; clone size: .; D gene: .; J gene: TRBJ1-5; CDR3 DNA: TGTGCCAGCAGCGTGACAGAGACTTATAGCAATCAGCCCCAGCATTTT; CDR3 protein: CASSVTETYSNQPQHF
V gene: TRBV5-1; clone size: .; D gene: TRBD2; J gene: TRBJ2-2; CDR3 DNA: TGCGCCAGCAGCTTGGCCACTAGGTCGGGAGGTGCCACCGGGGAGCTGTTTTTT; CDR3 protein: CASSLATRSGGATGELFF
V gene: TRBV18; clone size: .; D gene: TRBD2; J gene: TRBJ2-2; CDR3 DNA: TGTGCCAGCTCACCAATACCGGGGACTAGCGGTATCAACACCGGGGAGCTGTTTTTT; CDR3 protein: CASSPIPGTSGINTGELFF
V gene: TRBV9; clone size: .; D gene: TRBD2; J gene: TRBJ2-1; CDR3 DNA: TGTGCCAGCAGCGTAGCTGGGCCAGCGGGAGGGTACAATGAGCAGTTCTTC; CDR3 protein: CASSVAGPAGGYNEQFF
V gene: TRBV27; clone size: .; D gene: TRBD1; J gene: TRBJ1-2; CDR3 DNA: TGTGCCAGCAGTTTATGGCCGGGACAGGGAGCGTTTGGCTACACCTTC; CDR3 protein: CASSLWPGQGAFGYTF
V gene: TRBV5-1; clone size: .; D gene: .; J gene: TRBJ1-2; CDR3 DNA: TGCGCCAGCAGTCCGGGGGGGCGCAACGGCTATGGCTACACCTTC; CDR3 protein: CASSPGGRNGYGYTF
V gene: TRBV27; clone size: .; D gene: TRBD1; J gene: TRBJ2-7; CDR3 DNA: TGTGCCAGCAGTTTCCGGGACAGGGCCAACGAGCAGTACTTC; CDR3 protein: CASSFRDRANEQYF